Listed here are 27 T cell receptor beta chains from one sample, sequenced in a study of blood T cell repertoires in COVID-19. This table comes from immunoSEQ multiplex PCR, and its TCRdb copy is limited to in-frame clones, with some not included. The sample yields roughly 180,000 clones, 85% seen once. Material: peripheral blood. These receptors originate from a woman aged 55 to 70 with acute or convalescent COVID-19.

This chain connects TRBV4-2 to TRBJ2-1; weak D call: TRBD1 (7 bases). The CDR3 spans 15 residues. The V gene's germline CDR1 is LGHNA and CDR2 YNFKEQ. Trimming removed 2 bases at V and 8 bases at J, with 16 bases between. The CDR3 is CASSQQTDRRDEQFF. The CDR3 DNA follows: TGTGCCAGCAGCCAACAAACGGACAGGAGGGATGAGCAGTTCTTC.

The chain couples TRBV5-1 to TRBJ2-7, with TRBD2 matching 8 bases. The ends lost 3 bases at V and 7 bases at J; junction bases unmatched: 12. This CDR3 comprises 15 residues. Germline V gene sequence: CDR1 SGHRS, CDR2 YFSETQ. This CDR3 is CASSSSGLAGSEQYV. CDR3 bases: TGCGCCAGCAGCTCTTCGGGTCTAGCGGGTAGTGAGCAGTACGTC.

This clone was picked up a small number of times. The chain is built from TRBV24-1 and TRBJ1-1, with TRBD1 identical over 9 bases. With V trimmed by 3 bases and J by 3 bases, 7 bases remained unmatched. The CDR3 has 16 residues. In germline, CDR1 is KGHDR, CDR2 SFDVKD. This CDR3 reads CATSDRQGVLDTEAFF. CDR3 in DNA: TGTGCCACCAGTGATCGACAGGGGGTACTTGACACTGAAGCTTTCTTT.

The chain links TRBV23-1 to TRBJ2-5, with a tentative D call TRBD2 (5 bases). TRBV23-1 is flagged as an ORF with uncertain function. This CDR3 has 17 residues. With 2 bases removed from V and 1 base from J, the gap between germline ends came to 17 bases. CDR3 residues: CASSQPGKVGSQETQYF. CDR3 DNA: TGCGCCAGCAGTCAACCGGGAAAAGTAGGGAGCCAAGAGACCCAGTACTTC.

The CDR3 is CASSFGLAGINEQFF. In DNA form, the CDR3 reads TGCGCCAGCAGCTTCGGACTAGCGGGAATTAATGAGCAGTTCTTC. The V call is TRBV5-1, the J call TRBJ2-1; 12 nucleotides line up with TRBD2. The length of the CDR3 is 15 residues. Trimming took 2 bases from V and 7 from J; bases not matched to a gene: 4. Germline CDR1 is SGHRS and CDR2 is YFSETQ.

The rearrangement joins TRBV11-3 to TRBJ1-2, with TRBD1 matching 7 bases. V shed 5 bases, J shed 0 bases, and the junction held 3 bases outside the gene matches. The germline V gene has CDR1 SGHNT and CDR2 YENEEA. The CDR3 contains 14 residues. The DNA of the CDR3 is TGTGCCAGCAGCCGGACAGGAGCTAACTATGGCTACACCTTC. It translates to CASSRTGANYGYTF.

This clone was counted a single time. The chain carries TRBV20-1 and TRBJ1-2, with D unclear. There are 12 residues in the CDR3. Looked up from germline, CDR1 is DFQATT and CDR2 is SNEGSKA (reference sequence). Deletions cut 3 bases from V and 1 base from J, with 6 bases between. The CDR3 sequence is CSASIINYGYTF. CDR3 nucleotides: TGCAGTGCTAGTATCATTAACTATGGCTACACCTTC.

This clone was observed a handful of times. Here the CDR3 reads CASSLLSGRVDEQFF. The DNA of the CDR3 is TGTGCCAGCAGCTTGTTAAGCGGGAGGGTCGATGAGCAGTTCTTC. The rearrangement uses TRBV5-5 and TRBJ2-1; 10 nucleotides line up with TRBD2. J gave up 8 bases and V 1 base, and 6 bases lay outside the gene matches. This CDR3 contains 15 residues. Germline V gene data show CDR1 as SGHKS and CDR2 as YYEKEE (reference sequence).

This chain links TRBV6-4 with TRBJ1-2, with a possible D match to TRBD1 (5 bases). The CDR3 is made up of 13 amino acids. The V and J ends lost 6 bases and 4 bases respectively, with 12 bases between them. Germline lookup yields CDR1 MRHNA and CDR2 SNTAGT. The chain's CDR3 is CASSQSGFYGYTF. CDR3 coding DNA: TGTGCCAGCAGCCAATCAGGGTTCTATGGCTACACCTTC.

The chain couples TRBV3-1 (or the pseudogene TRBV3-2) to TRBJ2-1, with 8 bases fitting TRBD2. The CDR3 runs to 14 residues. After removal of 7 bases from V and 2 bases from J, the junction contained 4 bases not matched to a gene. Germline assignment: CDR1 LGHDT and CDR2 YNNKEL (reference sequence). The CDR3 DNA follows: TGTGCCAGCACCCCGGGACTAGCCTACAATGAGCAGTTCTTC. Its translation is CASTPGLAYNEQFF.

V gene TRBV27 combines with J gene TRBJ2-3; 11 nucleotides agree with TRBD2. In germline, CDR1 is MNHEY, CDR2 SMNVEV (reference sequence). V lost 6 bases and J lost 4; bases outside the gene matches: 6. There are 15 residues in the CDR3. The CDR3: CASRLGGLAADTQYF. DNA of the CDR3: TGTGCCAGCAGATTAGGGGGACTAGCGGCAGATACGCAGTATTTT.

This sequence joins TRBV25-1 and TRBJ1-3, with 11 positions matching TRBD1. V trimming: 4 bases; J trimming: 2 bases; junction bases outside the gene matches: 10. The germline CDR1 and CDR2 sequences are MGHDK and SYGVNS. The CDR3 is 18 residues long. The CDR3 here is CASSATPGQGATGNTIYF. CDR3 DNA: TGTGCCAGCAGTGCCACCCCTGGACAGGGGGCGACTGGAAACACCATATATTTT.

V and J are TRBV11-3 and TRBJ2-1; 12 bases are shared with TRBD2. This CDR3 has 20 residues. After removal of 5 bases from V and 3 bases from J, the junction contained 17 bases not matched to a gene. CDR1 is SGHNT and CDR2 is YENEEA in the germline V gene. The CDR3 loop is CASSPRGGLAGQRGYNEQFF. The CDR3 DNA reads TGTGCCAGCAGCCCGAGGGGGGGACTAGCGGGCCAGAGGGGCTACAATGAGCAGTTCTTC.

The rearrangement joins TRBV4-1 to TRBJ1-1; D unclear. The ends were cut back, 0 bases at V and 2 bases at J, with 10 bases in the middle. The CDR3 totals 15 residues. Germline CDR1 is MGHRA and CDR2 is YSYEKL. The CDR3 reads CASSQDPEINTEAFF. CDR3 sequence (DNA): TGCGCCAGCAGCCAAGATCCGGAGATAAACACTGAAGCTTTCTTT.

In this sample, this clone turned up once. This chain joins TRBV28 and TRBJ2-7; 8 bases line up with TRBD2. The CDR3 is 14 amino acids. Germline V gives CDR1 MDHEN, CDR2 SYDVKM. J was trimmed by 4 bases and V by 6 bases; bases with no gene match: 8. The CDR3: CASRPPGGGYEQYF. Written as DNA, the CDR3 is TGTGCCAGCAGACCCCCGGGGGGGGGTTACGAGCAGTACTTC.

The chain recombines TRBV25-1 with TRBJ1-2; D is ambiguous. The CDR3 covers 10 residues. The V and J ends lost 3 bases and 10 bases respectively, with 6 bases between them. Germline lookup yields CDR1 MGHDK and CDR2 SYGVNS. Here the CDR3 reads CASSDSVYTF. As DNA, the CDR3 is TGTGCCAGCAGTGACTCGGTCTACACCTTC.

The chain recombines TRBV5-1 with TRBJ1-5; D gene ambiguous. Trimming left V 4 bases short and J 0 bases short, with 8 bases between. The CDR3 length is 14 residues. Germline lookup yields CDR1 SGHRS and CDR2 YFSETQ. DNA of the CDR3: TGCGCCAGCAGCACGGGAGGTAGCAATCAGCCCCAGCATTTT. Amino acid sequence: CASSTGGSNQPQHF.

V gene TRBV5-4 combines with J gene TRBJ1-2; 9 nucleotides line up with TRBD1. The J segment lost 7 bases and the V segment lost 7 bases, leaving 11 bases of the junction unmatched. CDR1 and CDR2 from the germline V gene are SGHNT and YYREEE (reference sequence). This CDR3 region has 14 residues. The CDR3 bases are TGTGCCAGCTTCATACAGGGGGCATTAGGTGGCTACACCTTC. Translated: CASFIQGALGGYTF.

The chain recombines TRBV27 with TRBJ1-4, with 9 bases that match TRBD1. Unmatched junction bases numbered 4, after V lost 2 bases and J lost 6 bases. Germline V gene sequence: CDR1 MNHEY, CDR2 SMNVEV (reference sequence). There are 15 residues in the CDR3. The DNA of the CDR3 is TGTGCCAGCAGTTTAACAGGGACAGGGTATGAAAAACTGTTTTTT. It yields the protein CASSLTGTGYEKLFF.

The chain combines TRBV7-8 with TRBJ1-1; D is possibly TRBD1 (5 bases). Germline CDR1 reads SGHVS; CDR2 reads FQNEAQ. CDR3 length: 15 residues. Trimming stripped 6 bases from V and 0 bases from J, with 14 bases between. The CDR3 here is CASSRPDRLNTEAFF. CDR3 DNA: TGTGCCAGCAGTCGTCCCGACAGACTGAACACTGAAGCTTTCTTT. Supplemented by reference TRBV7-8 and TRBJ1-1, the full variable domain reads GAGVSQSPRYKVAKRGQDVALRCDPISGHVSLFWYQQALGQGPEFLTYFQNEAQLDKSGLPSDRFFAERPEGSVSTLKIQRTQQEDSAVYLCASSRPDRLNTEAFFGQGTRLTVV.

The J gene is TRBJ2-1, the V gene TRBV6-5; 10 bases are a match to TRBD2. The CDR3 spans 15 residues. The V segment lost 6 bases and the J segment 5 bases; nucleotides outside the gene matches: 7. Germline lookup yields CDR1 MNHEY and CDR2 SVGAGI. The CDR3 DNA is TGTGCCAGCAGCCCGGGACTAGCGCAGAACAATGAGCAGTTCTTC. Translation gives CASSPGLAQNNEQFF.

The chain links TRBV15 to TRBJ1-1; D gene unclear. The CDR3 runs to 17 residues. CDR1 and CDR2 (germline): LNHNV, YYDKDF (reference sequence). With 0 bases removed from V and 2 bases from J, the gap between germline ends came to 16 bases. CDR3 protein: CATSRDFSSSVNTEAFF. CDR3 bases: TGTGCCACCAGCAGAGATTTTAGTTCTTCCGTTAACACTGAAGCTTTCTTT.

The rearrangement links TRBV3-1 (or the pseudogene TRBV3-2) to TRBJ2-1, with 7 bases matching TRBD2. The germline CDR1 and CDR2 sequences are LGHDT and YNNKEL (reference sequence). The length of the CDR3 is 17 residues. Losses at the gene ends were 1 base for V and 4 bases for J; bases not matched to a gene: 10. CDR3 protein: CASSQVSGRGRYNEQFF. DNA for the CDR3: TGTGCCAGCAGCCAAGTATCAGGGCGGGGGAGATACAATGAGCAGTTCTTC.

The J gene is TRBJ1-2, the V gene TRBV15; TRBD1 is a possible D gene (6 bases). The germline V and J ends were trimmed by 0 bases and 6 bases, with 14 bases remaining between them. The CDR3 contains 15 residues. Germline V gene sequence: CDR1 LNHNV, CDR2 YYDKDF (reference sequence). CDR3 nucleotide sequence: TGTGCCACCAGCAGAGATCTAGGGGGTATCGATGGCTACACCTTC. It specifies CATSRDLGGIDGYTF.

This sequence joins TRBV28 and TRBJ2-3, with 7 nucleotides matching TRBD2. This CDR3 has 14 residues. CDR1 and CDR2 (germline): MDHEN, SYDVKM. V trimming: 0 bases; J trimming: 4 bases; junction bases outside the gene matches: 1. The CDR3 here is CASSLWGRADTQYF. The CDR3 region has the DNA TGTGCCAGCAGTTTATGGGGGAGGGCAGATACGCAGTATTTT.

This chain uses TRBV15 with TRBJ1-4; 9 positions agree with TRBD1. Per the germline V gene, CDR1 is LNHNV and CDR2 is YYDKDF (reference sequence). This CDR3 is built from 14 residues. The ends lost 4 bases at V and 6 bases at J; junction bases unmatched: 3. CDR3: CATSIRDRDEKLFF. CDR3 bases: TGTGCCACCAGCATCCGGGACAGGGATGAAAAACTGTTTTTT. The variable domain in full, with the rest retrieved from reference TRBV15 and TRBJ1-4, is DAMVIQNPRYQVTQFGKPVTLSCSQTLNHNVMYWYQQKSSQAPKLLFHYYDKDFNNEADTPDNFQSRRPNTSFCFLDIRSPGLGDTAMYLCATSIRDRDEKLFFGSGTQLSVL.

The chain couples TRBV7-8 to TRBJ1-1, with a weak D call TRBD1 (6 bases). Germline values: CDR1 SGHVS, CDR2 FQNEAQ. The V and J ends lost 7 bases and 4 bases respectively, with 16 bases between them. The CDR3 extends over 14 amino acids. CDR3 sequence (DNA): TGTGCCAGCACCGAGGGGGAAATTAGCACTGAAGCTTTCTTT. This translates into CASTEGEISTEAFF.